The 23 T cell receptor beta chains below come from one sample, sequenced in a study of T-cell memory formation after mild COVID-19. TCRdb used MiXCR to reprocess the 5' RACE reads, holding one entry per CDR3 protein. The table includes 90,000 to 130,000 distinct CDR3 sequences, over 15% detected once. The source material was PBMCs or a T cell subset sorted from them (not recorded which). The receptors come from a man younger than 35 who had mild COVID-19 (a few samples of this study predate the infection). Cell type and time point are not known.

This clonotype was detected a few times. The chain has TRBV4-1 and TRBJ2-1, with D unresolved. The CDR3 is 14 amino acids. V was pared by 0 bases and J by 6 bases, with 9 bases between. Germline V gene data show CDR1 as MGHRA and CDR2 as YSYEKL. In nucleotides, the CDR3 is TGCGCCAGCAGCCAAGAACGGGCTGGCAATGAGCAGTTCTTC. Amino acid sequence: CASSQERAGNEQFF.

This clonotype was observed at least ten times. In DNA form, the CDR3 reads TGCGCCAGCAGGGACCAGTACCGGGACCCCACGAAGGAGACCCAGTACTTC. The encoded protein is CASRDQYRDPTKETQYF. The chain joins TRBV5-1 to TRBJ2-5, with D perhaps given as TRBD1 or TRBD2 (5 bases each). Per the germline V gene, CDR1 is SGHRS and CDR2 is YFSETQ. This CDR3 contains 17 residues. Trimming stripped 5 bases from V and 5 bases from J, with 25 bases between.

This clonotype showed up just a few times. The chain combines TRBV6-5 with TRBJ2-7; 7 nucleotides agree with TRBD1. Germline CDR1 reads MNHEY; CDR2 reads SVGAGI. The CDR3 is 16 amino acids. The trim removed 9 bases at V and 2 bases at J, leaving 16 bases unmatched. CDR3 coding DNA: TGTGCCAGTGTGATCCAGGGGGTCGCGTACCCCTACGAGCAGTACGTC. It specifies CASVIQGVAYPYEQYV.

This clonotype was detected a few times. The chain employs TRBV2 and TRBJ2-5, with D perhaps matching TRBD2 (6 bases). Germline assignment: CDR1 SNHLY and CDR2 FYNNEI. The CDR3 covers 12 residues. Trimming left V 9 bases short and J 3 bases short, with 11 bases between. The CDR3 coding sequence is TGTGCCAGGGGGAGGCTGGAAGAGACCCAGTACTTC. This encodes CARGRLEETQYF.

This clonotype was seen more than once but under ten times. The chain carries TRBV5-1 and TRBJ2-6; D might be TRBD1 (6 bases). V was clipped by 4 bases and J by 2 bases, with 10 bases between them. This CDR3 comprises 15 residues. CDR1 and CDR2 (germline): SGHRS, YFSETQ. In DNA, the CDR3 is TGCGCCAGCAGCCAGGACAGACCTGGGGCCAACGTCCTGACTTTC. This codes for CASSQDRPGANVLTF.

The chain combines TRBV12-3 or TRBV12-4 with TRBJ2-5, with 16 bases that match TRBD2. This CDR3 has 15 residues. V shed 5 bases and J 10 bases; nucleotides not matched to a gene: 7. This CDR3 is CASSPGLAGGPDQYF. For the CDR3, the DNA is TGTGCCAGCAGTCCGGGACTAGCGGGGGGGCCCGACCAGTACTTC.

Only a few counts were recorded for this clonotype. The J gene is TRBJ2-7, the V gene TRBV5-4, with D maybe TRBD1 (7 bases). The V gene lost 4 bases and the J gene lost 6 bases, with 17 bases spanning the gap. This CDR3 comprises 14 residues. Germline V CDR1 and CDR2: SGHNT, YYREEE (reference sequence). The chain's CDR3 is CASSLEAGGLEQYF. As DNA, the CDR3 is TGTGCCAGCAGCCTGGAGGCAGGGGGACTCGAGCAGTACTTC.

This clonotype was picked up a small number of times. The chain has TRBV5-1 and TRBJ2-3, with 16 bases lining up with TRBD2. The CDR3 contains 17 residues. J lost 5 bases, V lost 5 bases, and 8 bases had no gene match. Germline CDR1 is SGHRS and CDR2 is YFSETQ. The CDR3 DNA is TGCGCCAGCAGTTCCGGGACTAGCGGGGGGGCCGTAGATACGCAGTATTTT. It is translated as CASSSGTSGGAVDTQYF.

This clonotype was detected a few times. This chain joins TRBV20-1 and TRBJ2-3; tentatively, D is TRBD2 (7 bases). This CDR3 spans 13 amino acids. Germline CDR1 is DFQATT and CDR2 is SNEGSKA (reference sequence). Trimming removed 5 bases from V and 6 bases from J, with 15 bases in between. Written as DNA, the CDR3 is TGCAGTGCTCCGAGGGGGGGCGGGGATACGCAGTATTTT. This codes for CSAPRGGGDTQYF.

J is TRBJ2-2 and V is TRBV4-1; TRBD2 is a possible D gene (5 bases). The germline V gene encodes CDR1 MGHRA and CDR2 YSYEKL. The V end lost 2 bases, the J end lost 2 bases, and 12 bases lay between the germline ends. This CDR3 comprises 16 residues. CDR3 loop: CASSQHPTGNTGELFF. The CDR3 coding sequence is TGCGCCAGCAGCCAACACCCGACGGGAAACACCGGGGAGCTGTTTTTT.

This clonotype came up a few times. V usage is TRBV5-1 and J usage is TRBJ2-7; weak D call: TRBD1 (6 bases). The V end was cut by 5 bases, the J end by 1 base, with 16 bases between. CDR3 length equals 15 residues. CDR1 and CDR2 from the germline V gene are SGHRS and YFSETQ. CDR3 protein: CASRWDTQQSYEQYF. Here the CDR3 DNA reads TGCGCCAGCAGGTGGGACACTCAGCAGTCCTACGAGCAGTACTTC.

This clonotype was observed a few times. This chain links TRBV27 with TRBJ2-7; D may be TRBD2 (6 bases). V was shortened by 8 bases and J by 0 bases, with 11 bases between the two germline ends. The CDR3 has 13 residues. The germline V gene encodes CDR1 MNHEY and CDR2 SMNVEV (reference sequence). CDR3 sequence reads: CASGRDFSYEQYF. CDR3 DNA sequence: TGTGCCAGCGGCCGGGACTTCTCCTACGAGCAGTACTTC.

This clonotype was recorded a few times. The chain uses TRBV29-1 and TRBJ2-3; 7 bases align to TRBD1. This CDR3 spans 12 amino acids. V gave up 6 bases and J gave up 1 base; unmatched junction bases: 1. Germline CDR1 reads SQVTM; CDR2 reads ANQGSEA. CDR3: CSVGQGTDTQYF. DNA of the CDR3: TGCAGCGTAGGACAGGGCACAGATACGCAGTATTTT.

The J gene is TRBJ1-1, the V gene TRBV3-1; D is possibly TRBD1 (5 bases). Deletions cut 8 bases from V and 3 bases from J, with 16 bases between. The germline CDR1 and CDR2 sequences are LGHDT and YNNKEL (reference sequence). The length of the CDR3 is 14 residues. The DNA of the CDR3 is TGTGCCAGCGGCGGACTCGACAGACACACTGAAGCTTTCTTT. Translated, it gives CASGGLDRHTEAFF.

The table lists this clonotype with many counts. The chain recombines TRBV20-1 with TRBJ2-3, with 8 bases aligning to TRBD1. The germline gives CDR1 DFQATT, CDR2 SNEGSKA (reference sequence). The CDR3 is 15 amino acids. Trimming cost V 4 bases and J 1 base; bases outside gene matches: 7. The chain's CDR3 is CSANSMTGGTDTQYF. Written as DNA, the CDR3 is TGCAGTGCTAACTCGATGACAGGGGGCACAGATACGCAGTATTTT.

The chain is built from TRBV6-5 and TRBJ1-4; TRBD1 might be the D (5 bases). V was cut by 5 bases and J by 8 bases, with 18 bases left in between. Germline V gene lookup returns CDR1 MNHEY and CDR2 SVGAGI. The CDR3 extends over 15 amino acids. The CDR3 spells CASSGSGTSEEKLFF. CDR3 nucleotides: TGTGCCAGCAGTGGCTCAGGGACGTCGGAAGAAAAACTGTTTTTT.

The chain links TRBV3-1 to TRBJ1-1, with 7 nucleotides matching TRBD1. This CDR3 is 14 amino acids long. J lost 2 bases, V lost 3 bases, and 3 bases had no gene match. CDR1 and CDR2 from the germline V gene are LGHDT and YNNKEL (reference sequence). As DNA, the CDR3 is TGTGCCAGCAGCCACCGGGACAGTAACACTGAAGCTTTCTTT. It yields the protein CASSHRDSNTEAFF.

At least ten counts were recorded for this clonotype. The chain employs TRBV12-3 or TRBV12-4 and TRBJ2-2; the D is unclear. V lost 6 bases and J 0 bases, leaving 11 bases between the germline ends. The CDR3 covers 15 residues. The chain's CDR3 is CASRTGFPNTGELFF. The CDR3 DNA reads TGTGCCAGCAGGACCGGGTTCCCGAACACCGGGGAGCTGTTTTTT.

In its sample, this clonotype was seen once. The rearrangement links TRBV9 to TRBJ2-3; possible D gene TRBD1, 6 bases. Germline CDR1 SGDLS, CDR2 YYNGEE. Trimming shortened V by 2 bases and J by 2 bases, and 12 bases separated the two germline ends. The CDR3 has 15 amino acids. The chain's CDR3 is CASSVGQGFTDTQYF. The CDR3, as DNA: TGTGCCAGCAGCGTGGGGCAGGGGTTCACAGATACGCAGTATTTT.

This clonotype was counted ten times or more. This chain joins TRBV4-2 and TRBJ2-7; no reliable D call. Germline lookup yields CDR1 LGHNA and CDR2 YNFKEQ. This CDR3 region has 14 residues. V dropped 0 bases and J dropped 5 bases, with 11 bases sitting between them. This CDR3 is CASSQDRGSDEQYF. The CDR3 DNA is TGTGCCAGCAGCCAAGATCGAGGTAGTGACGAGCAGTACTTC.

This clonotype was picked up a small number of times. J is TRBJ2-3 and V is TRBV4-3; TRBD2 aligns across 8 bases. Trimming cost V 1 base and J 2 bases; bases outside gene matches: 8. The CDR3 runs 17 residues. Germline values: CDR1 LGHNA, CDR2 YSLEER. CDR3 region: CASSQAGGGPDTDTQYF. CDR3 nucleotide sequence: TGCGCCAGCAGCCAAGCCGGCGGGGGGCCCGACACAGATACGCAGTATTTT.

This rearrangement joins TRBV20-1 to TRBJ2-1; D uncertain. The germline gives CDR1 DFQATT, CDR2 SNEGSKA (reference sequence). This CDR3 has 10 residues. Trimming cost V 5 bases and J 5 bases, with 4 bases left between them. The CDR3 nucleotides read TGCAGTGCTCCGGACAATGAGCAGTTCTTC. Protein product: CSAPDNEQFF.

The chain carries TRBV4-2 and TRBJ2-3; 9 nucleotides match TRBD2. The CDR3 is 15 amino acids. CDR1 is LGHNA and CDR2 is YNFKEQ in the germline V gene. The trim removed 1 base at V and 2 bases at J, leaving 1 base unmatched. The CDR3 here is CASSQGLAATDTQYF. CDR3 nucleotide sequence: TGTGCCAGCAGCCAAGGACTAGCGGCCACAGATACGCAGTATTTT.